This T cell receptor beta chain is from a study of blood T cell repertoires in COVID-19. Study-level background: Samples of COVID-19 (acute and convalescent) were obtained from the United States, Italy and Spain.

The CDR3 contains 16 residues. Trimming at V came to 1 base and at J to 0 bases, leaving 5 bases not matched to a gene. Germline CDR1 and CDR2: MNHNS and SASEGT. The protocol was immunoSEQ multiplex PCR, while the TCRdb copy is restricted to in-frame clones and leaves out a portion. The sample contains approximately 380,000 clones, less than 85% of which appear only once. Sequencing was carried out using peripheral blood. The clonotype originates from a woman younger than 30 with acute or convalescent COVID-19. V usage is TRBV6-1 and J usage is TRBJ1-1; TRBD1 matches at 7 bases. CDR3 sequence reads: CASSEEQGIMNTEAFF. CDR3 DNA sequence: TGTGCCAGCAGTGAAGAACAGGGGATTATGAACACTGAAGCTTTCTTT.